Listed below are T cell receptor beta chains from one sample, sequenced in a study of T cell responses to AZD1222 COVID-19 vaccine. Data came from immunoSEQ multiplex PCR; TCRdb stores just in-frame clones and leaves some out. In the table there are roughly 120,000 clones, 85% to 90% of which are singletons. Sequencing was performed on peripheral blood, taken on day 0 of AZD1222 vaccination. The origin of the receptors is an adult in good health. Both conserved end residues are part of each CDR3. Fields, in order: D gene, V gene, clone size, J gene, CDR3 DNA, CDR3 protein. The D gene is left open where the match is weak. Some rows have no size entry. The others give once, few or many, or a class for an expanded clone.

d_call: TRBD1
v_call: TRBV25-1
clone_size: .
j_call: TRBJ1-4
cdr3_nt: TGTGCCAGCAGTGTCTACAGGGGTAGGGGTGAAAAACTGTTTTTT
cdr3_aa: CASSVYRGRGEKLFF

d_call: TRBD1
v_call: TRBV12-3/TRBV12-4
clone_size: .
j_call: TRBJ1-1
cdr3_nt: TGTGCCAGCACCCCGAGTGCGGGACAGAAAGCTTTCTTT
cdr3_aa: CASTPSAGQKAFF

d_call: .
v_call: TRBV4-3
clone_size: once
j_call: TRBJ1-4
cdr3_nt: TGCGCCAGCAGCCAAGATCCGTTAATGAGGGAAAAACTGTTTTTT
cdr3_aa: CASSQDPLMREKLFF

d_call: .
v_call: TRBV19
clone_size: .
j_call: TRBJ1-2
cdr3_nt: TGTGCCAGTACTAACAGAGGGCTGAGGAACGGCTACACCTTC
cdr3_aa: CASTNRGLRNGYTF

d_call: TRBD1
v_call: TRBV7-9
clone_size: .
j_call: TRBJ2-3
cdr3_nt: TGTGCCAGCACCAGCGGGACAGGGGGGGATACGCAGTATTTT
cdr3_aa: CASTSGTGGDTQYF

d_call: TRBD1
v_call: TRBV9
clone_size: .
j_call: TRBJ1-2
cdr3_nt: TGTGCCAGCAGCGTAGGGGGACAGGGGTATGGCTACACCTTC
cdr3_aa: CASSVGGQGYGYTF

d_call: .
v_call: TRBV5-1
clone_size: .
j_call: TRBJ1-1
cdr3_nt: TGCGCCAGCAGCTTGGTTGGAGTGAACACTGAAGCTTTCTTT
cdr3_aa: CASSLVGVNTEAFF

d_call: .
v_call: TRBV10-2
clone_size: .
j_call: TRBJ1-5
cdr3_nt: TGCGCCAGCAGTGGGACAGTTTATAGCAATCAGCCCCAGCATTTT
cdr3_aa: CASSGTVYSNQPQHF

d_call: .
v_call: TRBV7-2
clone_size: .
j_call: TRBJ1-5
cdr3_nt: TGTGCCAGCAGCCCCCCGGGCGGGAGCAATCAGCCCCAGCATTTT
cdr3_aa: CASSPPGGSNQPQHF

d_call: .
v_call: TRBV5-6
clone_size: .
j_call: TRBJ2-3
cdr3_nt: TGTGCCAGCAGCTTCCTCACAGATACGCAGTATTTT
cdr3_aa: CASSFLTDTQYF

d_call: TRBD1
v_call: TRBV5-1
clone_size: .
j_call: TRBJ1-4
cdr3_nt: TGCGCCAGCAGCCCTGGACAGGCCTCGAGGACTAATGAAAAACTGTTTTTT
cdr3_aa: CASSPGQASRTNEKLFF

d_call: TRBD1
v_call: TRBV6-5
clone_size: .
j_call: TRBJ2-7
cdr3_nt: TGTGCCAGCAGTTACTCGACAGGGGGCAGCTACGAGCAGTACTTC
cdr3_aa: CASSYSTGGSYEQYF

d_call: .
v_call: TRBV19
clone_size: .
j_call: TRBJ2-2
cdr3_nt: TGTGCCAGTAGTGGGGCCCTAGGGGGCACCGGGGAGCTGTTTTTT
cdr3_aa: CASSGALGGTGELFF